The 17 T cell receptor beta chains in this list originate from one sample, sequenced in a study of graft-versus-host responses after intestinal transplantation. Measured with immunoSEQ multiplex PCR; TCRdb has only the in-frame clones, and not every one. This table holds fewer than 70,000 clones, roughly 92% found once. Sample: bone marrow, taken 734 days after intestinal transplantation. The receptors were gathered from a human patient who received an intestinal transplant, so some T cells may come from the graft donor.

The rearrangement uses TRBV6-1 and TRBJ2-3, with TRBD2 identical over 8 bases. Trimming cost V 6 bases and J 1 base; bases outside gene matches: 6. There are 15 residues in the CDR3. Germline V gene data show CDR1 as MNHNS and CDR2 as SASEGT. The CDR3 nucleotides read TGTGCCAGCAGCTTCCCGGGACTAGGCACAGATACGCAGTATTTT. It encodes CASSFPGLGTDTQYF.

J is TRBJ2-1 and V is TRBV14; 12 bases map to TRBD2. CDR1 and CDR2 (germline): SGHDN, FVKESK. The J segment lost 9 bases and the V segment lost 4 bases, leaving 7 bases of the junction unmatched. The CDR3 loop spans 15 amino acids. CDR3 nucleotide sequence: TGTGCCAGCAGCCCACTGACTAGCGGGAGATCTGAGCAGTTCTTC. It specifies CASSPLTSGRSEQFF.

V is TRBV12-2 and J is TRBJ2-1; the DNA was not used to check the table's D call, TRBD1. TRBV12-2 represents a pseudogene. CDR3 length: 21 residues. The CDR3 spells CASRLGPTADTYPSSYNEQFF. The CDR3 bases are TGTGCAAGTCGCTTAGGGCCCACTGCGGACACGTATCCGAGCTCCTACAATGAGCAGTTCTTC.

A word on this clone: The sample holds other DNA sequences that translate to the same CDR3. The chain uses TRBV6-4 and TRBJ2-3, with D tentatively TRBD2 (7 bases). V lost 0 bases, J lost 2 bases, and 9 bases lay in between. The CDR3 contains 15 residues. Per the germline V gene, CDR1 is MRHNA and CDR2 is SNTAGT. Here the CDR3 reads CASSDSGGATDTQYF. The CDR3 region has the DNA TGTGCCAGCAGTGACTCGGGGGGGGCCACAGATACGCAGTATTTT.

The sample holds a few counts of this clone. The chain carries TRBV19 and TRBJ2-3; TRBD2 agrees at 12 bases. V dropped 10 bases and J dropped 3; count of bases not matched to a gene: 2. There are 13 residues in the CDR3. Germline V gene sequence: CDR1 LNHDA, CDR2 SQIVND (reference sequence). The CDR3 protein is CATLAGGTDTQYF. As DNA, the CDR3 is TGTGCCACCCTAGCGGGGGGGACAGATACGCAGTATTTT.

The V and J genes are TRBV11-3 and TRBJ1-1; possibly TRBD1 for D (6 bases). Looked up from germline, CDR1 is SGHNT and CDR2 is YENEEA. The CDR3 is 14 amino acids. The CDR3 reads CAGGGPTMNTEAFF. Here the CDR3 DNA reads TGTGCAGGCGGGGGGCCTACAATGAACACTGAAGCTTTCTTT. The entire variable domain, with the rest obtained from reference TRBV11-3 and TRBJ1-1, is as follows: EAGVVQSPRYKIIEKKQPVAFWCNPISGHNTLYWYLQNLGQGPELLIRYENEEAVDDSQLPKDRFSAERLKGVDSTLKIQPAELGDSAVYLCAGGGPTMNTEAFFGQGTRLTVV.

The chain links TRBV4-2 to TRBJ2-7, with D tentatively TRBD1 (6 bases). This CDR3 region has 14 residues. The V end lost 5 bases, the J end lost 5 bases, and 16 bases lay between the germline ends. The germline CDR1 and CDR2 sequences are LGHNA and YNFKEQ. CDR3 amino acids: CASSLFRGVHEQYF. CDR3 coding DNA: TGTGCCAGCAGCTTGTTCAGGGGAGTCCACGAGCAGTACTTC.

The chain recombines TRBV10-3 with TRBJ1-5; no clear D. Trimming removed 3 bases at V and 4 bases at J, with 7 bases between. The CDR3 has 13 residues. The germline gives CDR1 ENHRY, CDR2 SYGVKD. CDR3 nucleotide sequence: TGTGCCATCAGTGATGGAGAGAATCAGCCCCAGCATTTT. Protein sequence: CAISDGENQPQHF.

This rearrangement joins TRBV11-1 to TRBJ2-5; perhaps TRBD1 as D (6 bases). The end of the DNA fits TRBJ2-7 better, so the J call may be wrong. The length of the CDR3 is 14 residues. Germline V gene lookup returns CDR1 SGHAT and CDR2 FQDESV (reference sequence). CDR3 coding DNA: TGTGCCAGCAGCTTGGAGAGACAGGTACGCGAGCAGTACTTC. Protein: CASSLERQVREQYF.

This rearrangement joins TRBV7-7 to TRBJ2-1; TRBD2 agrees at 14 bases. The J segment lost 10 bases and the V segment lost 5 bases, leaving 10 bases of the junction unmatched. This CDR3 has 16 amino acids. Germline values: CDR1 SSHAT, CDR2 FNYEAQ (reference sequence). The CDR3 DNA follows: TGTGCCAGCAGCCCGAGACTAGCGGGAGGGCCTCAAGAGCAGTTCTTC. Encoded protein: CASSPRLAGGPQEQFF.

This chain uses TRBV11-2 with TRBJ2-7; possible D gene TRBD2, 5 bases. Trimming removed 5 bases from V and 3 bases from J, with 11 bases in between. The CDR3 is made up of 13 amino acids. The germline V gene has CDR1 SGHAT and CDR2 FQNNGV. The chain's CDR3 is CASSATAGYEQYF. CDR3 DNA sequence: TGTGCCAGCAGCGCGACGGCGGGCTACGAGCAGTACTTC.

The chain carries TRBV4-2 and TRBJ2-1; D not certain. Trimming stripped 2 bases from V and 9 bases from J, with 11 bases between. In germline, CDR1 is LGHNA, CDR2 YNFKEQ. This CDR3 is built from 13 residues. The CDR3 is CASSQIKIGEQFF. The CDR3 nucleotides are TGTGCCAGCAGCCAAATTAAAATTGGTGAGCAGTTCTTC.

CDR3 region: CAISDLDRGQYEQYF. The CDR3 DNA reads TGTGCCATCAGTGACTTGGACAGGGGGCAGTACGAGCAGTACTTC. The V and J genes are TRBV10-3 and TRBJ2-7, with 11 bases lining up with TRBD1. J lost 4 bases, V lost 3 bases, and 5 bases had no gene match. Germline V gene sequence: CDR1 ENHRY, CDR2 SYGVKD. This CDR3 comprises 15 residues.

V gene TRBV7-9 combines with J gene TRBJ2-7; 7 nucleotides agree with TRBD1. The CDR3 is 14 amino acids. The V and J ends lost 5 bases and 4 bases, in that order; junction bases with no gene match: 8. In germline, CDR1 is SEHNR, CDR2 FQNEAQ (reference sequence). The CDR3 coding sequence is TGTGCCAGCAGCGACCAGGGGGTTGTGTACGAGCAGTACTTC. Translation: CASSDQGVVYEQYF.

J is TRBJ1-2 and V is TRBV11-2; possibly TRBD1 for D (5 bases). V was pared by 3 bases and J by 4 bases, with 15 bases between. Germline V gene lookup returns CDR1 SGHAT and CDR2 FQNNGV. This CDR3 spans 15 amino acids. This chain's CDR3 is CASSLGHSTGYGYTF. In nucleotides, the CDR3 is TGTGCCAGCAGCTTGGGGCACTCTACGGGCTATGGCTACACCTTC.

A few counts support this clone. The V and J genes are TRBV5-1 and TRBJ1-6; weak D call: TRBD1 (5 bases). Germline V gene lookup returns CDR1 SGHRS and CDR2 YFSETQ. The CDR3 is 16 residues long. Between the trimmed V and J ends, which lost 0 bases and 7 bases, there was a span of 14 bases. DNA of the CDR3: TGCGCCAGCAGCTTGGTTAGTCCAGGGTTGAATTCACCCCTCCACTTT. Translated: CASSLVSPGLNSPLHF.

The V and J genes are TRBV6-6 and TRBJ2-7, with D possibly TRBD1 on 6 matching bases. Germline CDR1 reads MNHNY; CDR2 reads SVGAGI (reference sequence). V dropped 4 bases and J dropped 1 base, with 8 bases sitting between them. The CDR3 contains 13 residues. The CDR3 DNA is TGTGCCAGCAGTTCCGACAGGTCCTACGAGCAGTACTTC. Its translation: CASSSDRSYEQYF.